This T cell receptor beta chain stems from a study of T cell responses to AZD1222 COVID-19 vaccine. The CDR3 consists of 15 residues. The germline gives CDR1 MNHEY, CDR2 SVGEGT. The ends lost 5 bases at V and 4 bases at J; junction bases unmatched: 7. The data were produced by immunoSEQ multiplex PCR, yet TCRdb's version contains in-frame clones alone and is incomplete. The table includes 100,000 to 150,000 clones, more than 85% detected once. Overall study results and limits: Spike-specific TCR breadth and depth were elevated following two AZD1222 doses.

On this clone itself: Its target is not known.

The specimen comprised peripheral blood, sampled 28 days after the second AZD1222 dose. The chain combines TRBV6-2 or TRBV6-3 with TRBJ2-7, with 11 positions matching TRBD2. This receptor was taken from an adult who received the AZD1222 COVID-19 vaccine. The CDR3, as DNA: TGTGCCAGCAGTCTAGCGGGGGGCAACTCTTACGAGCAGTACTTC. It encodes CASSLAGGNSYEQYF.